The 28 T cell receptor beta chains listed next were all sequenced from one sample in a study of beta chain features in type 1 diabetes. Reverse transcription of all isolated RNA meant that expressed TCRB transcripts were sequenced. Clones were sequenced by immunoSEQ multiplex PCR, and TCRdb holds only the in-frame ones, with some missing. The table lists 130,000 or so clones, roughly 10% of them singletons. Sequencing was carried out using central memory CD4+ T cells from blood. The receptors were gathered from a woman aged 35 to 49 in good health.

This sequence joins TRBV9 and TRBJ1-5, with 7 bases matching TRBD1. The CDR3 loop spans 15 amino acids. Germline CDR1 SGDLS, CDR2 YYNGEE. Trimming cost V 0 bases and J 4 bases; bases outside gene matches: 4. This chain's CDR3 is CASSVGDSRNQPQHF. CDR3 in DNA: TGTGCCAGCAGCGTAGGGGACAGTCGGAATCAGCCCCAGCATTTT. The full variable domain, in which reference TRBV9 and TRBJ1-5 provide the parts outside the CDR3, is DSGVTQTPKHLITATGQRVTLRCSPRSGDLSVYWYQQSLDQGLQFLIQYYNGEERAKGNILERFSAQQFPDLHSELNLSSLELGDSALYFCASSVGDSRNQPQHFGDGTRLSIL.

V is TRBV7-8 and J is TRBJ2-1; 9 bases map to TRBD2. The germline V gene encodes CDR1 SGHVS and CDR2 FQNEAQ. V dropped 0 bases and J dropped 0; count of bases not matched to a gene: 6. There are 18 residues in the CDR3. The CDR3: CASSLAERGASSYNEQFF. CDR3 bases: TGTGCCAGCAGCTTAGCGGAGCGGGGGGCCAGCTCCTACAATGAGCAGTTCTTC.

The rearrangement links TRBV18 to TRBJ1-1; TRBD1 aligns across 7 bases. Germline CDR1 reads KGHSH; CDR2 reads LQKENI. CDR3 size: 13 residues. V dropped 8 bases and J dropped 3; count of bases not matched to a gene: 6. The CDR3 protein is CASAEQGDTEAFF. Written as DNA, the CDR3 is TGTGCCAGCGCCGAGCAGGGGGACACTGAAGCTTTCTTT.

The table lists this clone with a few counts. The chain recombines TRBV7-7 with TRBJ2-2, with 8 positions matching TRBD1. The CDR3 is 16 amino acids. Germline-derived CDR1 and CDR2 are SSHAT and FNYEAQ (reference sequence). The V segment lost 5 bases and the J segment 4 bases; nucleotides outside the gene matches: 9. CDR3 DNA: TGTGCCAGCAGCAGTTCCAGGGGGCTGGGCACCGGGGAGCTGTTTTTT. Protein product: CASSSSRGLGTGELFF.

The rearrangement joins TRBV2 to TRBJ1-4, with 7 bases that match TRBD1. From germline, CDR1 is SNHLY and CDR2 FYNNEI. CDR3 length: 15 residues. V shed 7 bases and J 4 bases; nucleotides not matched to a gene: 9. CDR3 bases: TGTGCCAGCACCTCAACGGGACAGTTTAATGAAAAACTGTTTTTT. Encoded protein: CASTSTGQFNEKLFF.

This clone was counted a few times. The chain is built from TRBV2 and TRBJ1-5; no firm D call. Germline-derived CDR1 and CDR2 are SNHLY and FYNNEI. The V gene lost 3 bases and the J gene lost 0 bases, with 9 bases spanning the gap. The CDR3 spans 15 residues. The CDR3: CASSDGRISNQPQHF. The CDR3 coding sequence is TGTGCCAGCAGTGATGGCAGGATTAGCAATCAGCCCCAGCATTTT.

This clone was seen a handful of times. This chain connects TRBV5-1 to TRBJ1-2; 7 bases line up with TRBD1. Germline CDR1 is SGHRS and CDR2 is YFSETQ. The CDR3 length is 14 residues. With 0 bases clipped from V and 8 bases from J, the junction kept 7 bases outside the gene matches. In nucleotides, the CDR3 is TGCGCCAGCAGCTTGGACCAGGGGGTGGAAGGCTACACCTTC. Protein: CASSLDQGVEGYTF. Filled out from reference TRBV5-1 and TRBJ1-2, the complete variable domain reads KAGVTQTPRYLIKTRGQQVTLSCSPISGHRSVSWYQQTPGQGLQFLFEYFSETQRNKGNFPGRFSGRQFSNSRSEMNVSTLELGDSALYLCASSLDQGVEGYTFGSGTRLTVV.

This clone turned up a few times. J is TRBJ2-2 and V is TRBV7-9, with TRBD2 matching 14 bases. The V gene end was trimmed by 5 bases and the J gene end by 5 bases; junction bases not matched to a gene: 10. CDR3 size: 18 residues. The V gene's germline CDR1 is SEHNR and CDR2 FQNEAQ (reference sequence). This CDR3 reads CASSRLAGGPEGTGELFF. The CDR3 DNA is TGTGCCAGCAGCAGACTAGCGGGGGGGCCGGAGGGAACCGGGGAGCTGTTTTTT.

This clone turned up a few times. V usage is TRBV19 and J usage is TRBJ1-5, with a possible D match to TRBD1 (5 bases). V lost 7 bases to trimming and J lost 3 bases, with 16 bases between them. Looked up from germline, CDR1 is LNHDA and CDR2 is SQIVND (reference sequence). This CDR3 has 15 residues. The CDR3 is CASTPSRGPNQPQHF. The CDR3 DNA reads TGTGCCAGTACTCCATCGCGGGGCCCCAATCAGCCCCAGCATTTT.

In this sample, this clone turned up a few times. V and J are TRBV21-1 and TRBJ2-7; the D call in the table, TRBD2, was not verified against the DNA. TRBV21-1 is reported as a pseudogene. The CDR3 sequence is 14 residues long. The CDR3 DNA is TGTGCCAGCAGCAAAGCGCTGGGAGGCGATGAGCAGTACTTC. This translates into CASSKALGGDEQYF.

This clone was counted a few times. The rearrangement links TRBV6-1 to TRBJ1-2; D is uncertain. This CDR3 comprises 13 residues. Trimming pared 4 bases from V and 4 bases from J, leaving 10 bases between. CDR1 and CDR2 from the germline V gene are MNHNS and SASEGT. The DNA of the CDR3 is TGTGCCAGCAGTGTTAACGGGTTCTATGGCTACACCTTC. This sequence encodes CASSVNGFYGYTF.

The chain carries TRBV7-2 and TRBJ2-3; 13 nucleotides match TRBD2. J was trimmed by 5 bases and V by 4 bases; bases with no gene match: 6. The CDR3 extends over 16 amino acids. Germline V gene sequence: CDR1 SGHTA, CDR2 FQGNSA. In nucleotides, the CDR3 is TGTGCCAGCAGCTCCGGACTAGCGGGGGCCATAGATACGCAGTATTTT. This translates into CASSSGLAGAIDTQYF.

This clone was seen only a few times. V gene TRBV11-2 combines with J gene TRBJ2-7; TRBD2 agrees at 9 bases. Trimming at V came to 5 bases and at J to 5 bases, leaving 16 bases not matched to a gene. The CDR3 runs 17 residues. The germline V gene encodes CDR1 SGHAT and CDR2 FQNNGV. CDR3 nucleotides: TGTGCCAGCAGCCGTAAATGGTTCGGGACTAGCAGCCACGAGCAGTACTTC. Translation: CASSRKWFGTSSHEQYF.

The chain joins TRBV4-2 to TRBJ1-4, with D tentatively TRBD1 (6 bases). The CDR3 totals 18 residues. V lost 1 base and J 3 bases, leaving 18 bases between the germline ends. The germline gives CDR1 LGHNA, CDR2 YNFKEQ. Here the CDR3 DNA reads TGTGCCAGCAGCCAAGGCGGGGGGGGCTCTGTAGCTAATGAAAAACTGTTTTTT. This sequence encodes CASSQGGGGSVANEKLFF.

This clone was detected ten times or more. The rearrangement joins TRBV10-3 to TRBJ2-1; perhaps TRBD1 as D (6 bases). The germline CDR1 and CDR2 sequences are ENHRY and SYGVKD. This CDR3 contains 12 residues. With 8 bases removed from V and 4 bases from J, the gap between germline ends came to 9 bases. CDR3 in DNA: TGTGCCATCGGCGGACAGTACAATGAGCAGTTCTTC. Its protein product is CAIGGQYNEQFF.

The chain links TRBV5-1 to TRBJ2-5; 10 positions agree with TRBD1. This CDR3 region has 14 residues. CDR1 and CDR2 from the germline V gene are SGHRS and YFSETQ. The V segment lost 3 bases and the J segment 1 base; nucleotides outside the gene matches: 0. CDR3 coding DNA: TGCGCCAGCAGCTGGACAGGGGGCCAAGAGACCCAGTACTTC. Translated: CASSWTGGQETQYF.

The CDR3 nucleotides are TGTGCCAGCCCTAGCGGGGGGGCCATCAATGAGCAGTTCTTC. Its translation: CASPSGGAINEQFF. The chain employs TRBV19 and TRBJ2-1; 12 bases align to TRBD2. This CDR3 is 14 amino acids long. CDR1 is LNHDA and CDR2 is SQIVND in the germline V gene (reference sequence). V gave up 9 bases and J gave up 6 bases; unmatched junction bases: 6.

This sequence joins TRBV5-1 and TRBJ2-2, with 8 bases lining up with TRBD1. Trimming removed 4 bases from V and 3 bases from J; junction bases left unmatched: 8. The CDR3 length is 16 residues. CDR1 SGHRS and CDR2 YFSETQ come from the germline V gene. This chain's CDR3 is CASSGQGGAHTGELFF. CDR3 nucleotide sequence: TGCGCCAGCAGCGGACAGGGTGGAGCGCACACCGGGGAGCTGTTTTTT.

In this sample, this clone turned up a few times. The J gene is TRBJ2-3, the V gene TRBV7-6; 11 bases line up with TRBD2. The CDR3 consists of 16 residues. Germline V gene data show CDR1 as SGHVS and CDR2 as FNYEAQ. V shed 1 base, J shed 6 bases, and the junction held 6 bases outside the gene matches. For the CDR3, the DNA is TGTGCCAGCAGCTTAGATAGCGGGGGGGCCAGCGATACGCAGTATTTT. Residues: CASSLDSGGASDTQYF. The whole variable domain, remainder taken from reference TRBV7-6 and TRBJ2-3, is GAGVSQSPRYKVTKRGQDVALRCDPISGHVSLYWYRQALGQGPEFLTYFNYEAQQDKSGLPNDRFSAERPEGSISTLTIQRTEQRDSAMYRCASSLDSGGASDTQYFGPGTRLTVL.

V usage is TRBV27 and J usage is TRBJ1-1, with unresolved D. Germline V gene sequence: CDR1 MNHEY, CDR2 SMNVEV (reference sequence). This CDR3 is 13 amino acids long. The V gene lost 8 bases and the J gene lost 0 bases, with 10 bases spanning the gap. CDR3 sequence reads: CASHSNMNTEAFF. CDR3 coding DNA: TGTGCCAGCCACAGTAACATGAACACTGAAGCTTTCTTT.

The CDR3 DNA is TGTGCCAGCAGCCAGGGACTAGCGGGGACTAGCACAGATACGCAGTATTTT. Translation gives CASSQGLAGTSTDTQYF. The rearrangement joins TRBV7-6 to TRBJ2-3; 13 nucleotides match TRBD2. The CDR3 length is 17 residues. Trimming took 5 bases from V and 0 from J; bases not matched to a gene: 5. Germline values: CDR1 SGHVS, CDR2 FNYEAQ.

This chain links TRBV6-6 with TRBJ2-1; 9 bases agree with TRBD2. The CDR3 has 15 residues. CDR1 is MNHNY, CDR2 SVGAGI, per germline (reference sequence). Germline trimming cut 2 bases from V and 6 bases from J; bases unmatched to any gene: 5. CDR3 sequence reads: CASSYHSSGGNEQFF. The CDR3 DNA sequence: TGTGCCAGCAGTTACCATAGTAGCGGGGGCAATGAGCAGTTCTTC.

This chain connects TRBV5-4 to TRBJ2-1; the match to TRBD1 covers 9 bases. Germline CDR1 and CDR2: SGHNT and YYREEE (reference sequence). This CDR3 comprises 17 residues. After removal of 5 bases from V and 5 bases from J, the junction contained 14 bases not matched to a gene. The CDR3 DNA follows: TGTGCCAGCAGGGAGGGAGGGCCGGGACAGGGACACAATGAGCAGTTCTTC. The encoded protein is CASREGGPGQGHNEQFF.

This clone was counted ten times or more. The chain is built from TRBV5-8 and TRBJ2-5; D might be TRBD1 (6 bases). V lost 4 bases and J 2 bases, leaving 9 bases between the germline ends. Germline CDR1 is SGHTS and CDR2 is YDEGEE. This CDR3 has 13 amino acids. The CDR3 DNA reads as TGTGCCAGCAGCATTGACAGGCAAGAGACCCAGTACTTC. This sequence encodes CASSIDRQETQYF. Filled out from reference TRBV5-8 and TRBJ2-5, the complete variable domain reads EAGVTQSPTHLIKTRGQQATLRCSPISGHTSVYWYQQALGLGLQFLLWYDEGEERNRGNFPPRFSGRQFPNYSSELNVNALELEDSALYLCASSIDRQETQYFGPGTRLLVL.

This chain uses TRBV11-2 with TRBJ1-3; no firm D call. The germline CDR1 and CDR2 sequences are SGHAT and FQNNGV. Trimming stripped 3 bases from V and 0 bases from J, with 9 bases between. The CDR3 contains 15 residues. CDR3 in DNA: TGTGCCAGCAGCTTCCCCACAAGCTCTGGAAACACCATATATTTT. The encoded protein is CASSFPTSSGNTIYF.

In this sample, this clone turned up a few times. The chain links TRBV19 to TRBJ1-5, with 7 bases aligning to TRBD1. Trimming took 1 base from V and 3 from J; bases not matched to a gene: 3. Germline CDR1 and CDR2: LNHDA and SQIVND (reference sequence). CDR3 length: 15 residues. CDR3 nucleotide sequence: TGTGCCAGTAGTATAGGGACAGGCCACAATCAGCCCCAGCATTTT. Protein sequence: CASSIGTGHNQPQHF.

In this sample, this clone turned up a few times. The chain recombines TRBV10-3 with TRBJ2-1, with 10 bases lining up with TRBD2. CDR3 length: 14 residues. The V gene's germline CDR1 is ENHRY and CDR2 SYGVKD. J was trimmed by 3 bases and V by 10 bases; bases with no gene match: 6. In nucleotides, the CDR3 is TGTGCCACTGCTGGACTAGCGGACTACAATGAGCAGTTCTTC. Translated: CATAGLADYNEQFF.

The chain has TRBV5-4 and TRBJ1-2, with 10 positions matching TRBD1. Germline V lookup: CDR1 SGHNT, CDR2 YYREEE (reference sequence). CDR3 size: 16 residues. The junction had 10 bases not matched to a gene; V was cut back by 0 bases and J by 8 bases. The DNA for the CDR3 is TGTGCCAGCAGCTTGGGGACGGGACAGGGGCTGCGGGGCTACACCTTC. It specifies CASSLGTGQGLRGYTF.